This entry is about one T cell receptor beta chain. The target antigen is unknown. The data were obtained in a study of beta chain features in type 1 diabetes. Donors underwent one heparinised blood draw, roughly 110 mL on average. Sorted populations were all over 95% pure. Study outcomes and limitations: For type 1 diabetes patients, VDJ junctions showed fewer insertions and more deletions.

Reverse transcribing all isolated RNA meant expressed TCRB transcripts were sequenced. Repertoires were generated with immunoSEQ multiplex PCR, while TCRdb's copy carries only in-frame clones and drops some. The table records about 220,000 clones, roughly a tenth of them present only once. Sequencing was done on a sample of central memory CD4+ T cells from blood. This TCR was sampled from a man between 18 and 29 years old in good health.

The CDR3 DNA follows: TGCGCCAGCAGCCACGGCTATAGCAATCAGCCCCAGCATTTT. Encoded protein: CASSHGYSNQPQHF. This chain joins TRBV4-1 and TRBJ1-5; D uncertain. The CDR3 sequence is 14 residues long. V lost 3 bases and J 0 bases, leaving 6 bases between the germline ends. From germline, CDR1 is MGHRA and CDR2 YSYEKL.